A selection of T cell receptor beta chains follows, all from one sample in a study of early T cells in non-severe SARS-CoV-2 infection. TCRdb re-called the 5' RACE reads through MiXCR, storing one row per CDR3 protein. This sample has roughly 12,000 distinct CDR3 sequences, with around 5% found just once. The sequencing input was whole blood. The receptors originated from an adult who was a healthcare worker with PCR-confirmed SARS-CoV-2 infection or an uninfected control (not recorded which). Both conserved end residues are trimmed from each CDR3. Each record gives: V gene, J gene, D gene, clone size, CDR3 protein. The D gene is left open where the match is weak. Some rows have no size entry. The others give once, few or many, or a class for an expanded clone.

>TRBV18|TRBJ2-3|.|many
ASSPITATDTQY
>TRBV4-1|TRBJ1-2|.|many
ASSQQGDYGYT
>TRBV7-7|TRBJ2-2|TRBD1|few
ASSSLQGEANTGELF
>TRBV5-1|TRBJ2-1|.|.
ASSLGQSSYNEQF
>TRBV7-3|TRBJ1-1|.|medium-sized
ASSPVGVDSEAF
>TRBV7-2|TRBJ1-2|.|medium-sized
ASSLGPTESAYGYT
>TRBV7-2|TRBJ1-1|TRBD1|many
ASSFRGSEGAEAF
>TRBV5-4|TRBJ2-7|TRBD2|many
ASSFTSGGTYEQY
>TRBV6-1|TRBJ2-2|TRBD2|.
ASRGVMGTGELF
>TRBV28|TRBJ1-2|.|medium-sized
ASQDYGYT
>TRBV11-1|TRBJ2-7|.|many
ASSSPKGGEQY
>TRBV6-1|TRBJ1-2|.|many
ASTPSGSGYGYT
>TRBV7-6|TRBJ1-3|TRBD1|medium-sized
ASSLVETPGTGDNTIY
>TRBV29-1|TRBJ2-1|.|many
SVEPTSLTNNEQF
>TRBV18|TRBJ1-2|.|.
ASSPTRLGYT
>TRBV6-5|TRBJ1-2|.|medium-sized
ASSYLRQRPYGYT
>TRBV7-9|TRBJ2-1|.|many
ASSLGTEQF
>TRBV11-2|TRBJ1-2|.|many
ASSLGQTAGYT
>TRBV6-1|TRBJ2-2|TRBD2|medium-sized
ASSESGDYTGELF
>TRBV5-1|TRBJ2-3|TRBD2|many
ASFPLGAGGQGDTQY
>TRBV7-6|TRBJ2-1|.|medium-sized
ASSLGSHEQF
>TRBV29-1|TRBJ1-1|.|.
SVDPWETEAF
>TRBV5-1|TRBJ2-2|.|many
ASSLEGVSNTGELF
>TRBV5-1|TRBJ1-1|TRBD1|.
ASSLWTGVNTEAF
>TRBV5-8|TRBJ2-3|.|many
ASSAAFGALVSTSTDTQY
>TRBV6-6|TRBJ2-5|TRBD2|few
ASKAGGSYTQY
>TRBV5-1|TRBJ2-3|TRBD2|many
ASSSLERGGSDTQY
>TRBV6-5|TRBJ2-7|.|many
ASSAGGFSSYEQY
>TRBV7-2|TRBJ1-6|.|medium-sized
ASRPDGGNSPLH
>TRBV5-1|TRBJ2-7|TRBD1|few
ASRRDRDIGEQY
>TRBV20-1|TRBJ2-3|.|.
SALNTDTQY
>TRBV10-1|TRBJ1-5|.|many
ASSEGQINQPQH
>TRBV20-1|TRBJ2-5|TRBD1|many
SARDRIGTGFTETQY
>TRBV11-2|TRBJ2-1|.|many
ASSSGGEASYNEQF
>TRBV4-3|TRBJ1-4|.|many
ASSQRLNEKLF